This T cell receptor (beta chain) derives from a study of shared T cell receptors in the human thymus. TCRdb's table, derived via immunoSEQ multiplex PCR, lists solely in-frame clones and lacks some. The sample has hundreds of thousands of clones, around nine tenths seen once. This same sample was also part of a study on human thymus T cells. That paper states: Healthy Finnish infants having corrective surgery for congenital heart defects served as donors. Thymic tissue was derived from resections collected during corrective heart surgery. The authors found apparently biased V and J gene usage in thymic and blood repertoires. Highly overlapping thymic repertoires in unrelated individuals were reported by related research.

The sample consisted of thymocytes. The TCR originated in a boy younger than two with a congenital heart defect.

CDR3 DNA sequence: TGTGCCAGCAGTGATCCTCCGGGACACCGCTCCTACGAGCAGTACTTC. Protein product: CASSDPPGHRSYEQYF. This chain uses TRBV2 with TRBJ2-7; D may be TRBD1 (6 bases). Trimming removed 3 bases from V and 0 bases from J, with 15 bases in between. Germline lookup yields CDR1 SNHLY and CDR2 FYNNEI. The CDR3 runs 16 residues.